This TCR beta chain was identified during a study of a mutant IDH1 vaccine in newly diagnosed glioma. The overall study: Patients in the study were vaccinated eight times, receiving shots in weeks 1, 3, 5, 7, 11, 15, 19 and 23. Study observations and caveats: Vaccine-induced immune responses were detected in approximately 93% of patients. Pseudoprogression seemed unrelated to changes in top peripheral T cell clonotypes.

V lost 7 bases and J lost 2, with 9 bases in between. Germline-derived CDR1 and CDR2 are MGHDK and SYGVNS. There are 13 residues in the CDR3. TCRdb's table, derived via immunoSEQ multiplex PCR, lists solely in-frame clones and lacks some. The sample includes some 26,000 clones, about three quarters seen only once; the top ten take around 10%. Time point specified: week 11, during vaccination. Every vaccine dose comprised 300 ug of mutant IDH1 20-mer peptide plus topical imiquimod. This clone was seen just once. The antigen is unknown. The TCR originated in a man younger than 35 with glioma. Some clones in this sample may be carry-over from other donors' samples. The chain joins TRBV25-1 to TRBJ2-1; either TRBD1 or TRBD2 may fit D (5 bases each). The specimen was peripheral blood mononuclear cells (PBMCs), collected from a glioma patient whose treatment included an IDH1 peptide vaccine. Here the CDR3 DNA reads TGTGCCAGCATGAGGGACCCCTACAATGAGCAGTTCTTC. Translation: CASMRDPYNEQFF.